This T cell receptor beta chain comes out of a study of T cells in Graves' hyperthyroidism and ophthalmopathy. Across the whole study: Pretreatment peripheral blood was obtained at initial diagnosis. Findings and caveats of the study: Most clonotypes expanded in the thyroid (above 0.001) were also present in blood.

This clonotype appeared many times. The target antigen is unknown. A NOSPECS grade of at least 4, a Clinical Activity Score of at least 3 and duration under 3 months were recorded in ophthalmopathy patients. Germline CDR1 and CDR2: KGHDR and SFDVKD. J gave up 5 bases and V 5 bases, and 5 bases lay outside the gene matches. The CDR3 loop spans 15 amino acids. Amplification of TCR beta CDR3 regions was performed using RNA transcripts as template. The HTBI primer set was used in a first-round RT-PCR of the TCR CDR3. MiXCR, run by TCRdb on the multiplex PCR reads, gives a single entry per CDR3 protein. The sample lists 500,000 to 750,000 distinct CDR3 sequences, approximately 15% occurring once.

Sequenced sample: blood. The TCR was taken from a young woman with Graves' ophthalmopathy. J is TRBJ2-1 and V is TRBV24-1, with 10 nucleotides matching TRBD2. CDR3 sequence reads: CATSAWTSGDNEQFF. DNA for the CDR3: TGTGCCACCAGTGCCTGGACTAGCGGAGACAATGAGCAGTTCTTC.